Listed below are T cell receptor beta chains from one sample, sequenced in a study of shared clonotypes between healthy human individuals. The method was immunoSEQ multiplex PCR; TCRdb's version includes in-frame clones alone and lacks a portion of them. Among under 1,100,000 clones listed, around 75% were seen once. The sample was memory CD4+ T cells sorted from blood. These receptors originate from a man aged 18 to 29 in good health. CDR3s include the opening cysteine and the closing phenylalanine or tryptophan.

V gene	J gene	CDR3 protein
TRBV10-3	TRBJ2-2	CAISAGQGNTGELFF
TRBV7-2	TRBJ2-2	CASSLGQSLTGELFF
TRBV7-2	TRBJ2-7	CASRGQGVNEQYF
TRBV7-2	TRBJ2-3	CASSLAGGSTDTQYF
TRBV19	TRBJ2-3	CASSAREGTGGTDTQYF
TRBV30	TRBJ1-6	CAWRRTDNSPLHF
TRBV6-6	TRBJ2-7	CASSRRTGGYEQYF
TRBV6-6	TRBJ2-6	CASGGSGANVLTF
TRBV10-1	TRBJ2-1	CASSESASYNEQFF
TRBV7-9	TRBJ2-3	CASSPYRDTDTQYF
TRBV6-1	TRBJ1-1	CASSEAGGNTEAFF
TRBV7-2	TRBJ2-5	CASSTNLGGTQYF
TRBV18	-	CASSPPVTSLHEQYF
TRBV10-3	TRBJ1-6	CAISESGTGVSSPLHF
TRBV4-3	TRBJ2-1	CASSQGPGQYYNEQFF
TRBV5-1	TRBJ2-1	CASSYVLSSYNEQFF
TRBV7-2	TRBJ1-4	CASTTGGAEKLFF
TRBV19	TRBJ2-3	CASKSQGADTQYF
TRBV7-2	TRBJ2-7	CASSTLGFGAEQYF
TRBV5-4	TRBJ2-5	CASSLGGMAYQETQYF
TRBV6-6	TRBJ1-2	CASSRTGDGGYTF